This T cell receptor (beta chain) was profiled in a study of regulatory T cells in long-lasting Graves disease. Across the study: Patients newly diagnosed with Graves' had been on antithyroid drugs for under 3 months.

The time point: newly diagnosed GD, antithyroid drugs for less than 3 months. The TCR library used RNA extracted from PBMCs. The ends were cut back, 3 bases at V and 6 bases at J, with 12 bases in the middle. The CDR3 loop spans 14 amino acids. TCR beta libraries were built with iRepertoire HTBI primers and Arm-PCR of CDR3 regions. In the source study's methods: Identified segments across samples numbered just over 60 TRBV and about 15 TRBJ. TCRdb itself ran the multiplex PCR reads through MiXCR, one entry per CDR3 protein. What appears here as the V and J calls and clone size reflects TCRdb's work, not the paper's. The sample yields approximately 470,000 distinct CDR3 sequences, 15% to 20% seen once. Separately, the same data were catalogued under a study of T cells in Graves' hyperthyroidism and ophthalmopathy. That source adds: Across 18 months, stable Graves' hyperthyroidism was marked by no progression to ophthalmopathy. Clinical symptoms, serum thyroxine and TRAb, thyroid ultrasound and orbital computed tomography together formed the diagnostic basis.

The chain employs TRBV12-3 or TRBV12-4 and TRBJ2-1; no clear D gene. Material: peripheral blood mononuclear cells (PBMCs), obtained at new diagnosis, from a patient treated with antithyroid drugs. The source is a man aged 35 to 55 with Graves disease. CDR3 coding DNA: TGTGCCAGCAGTTTTGTTCAACGAAGCAATGAGCAGTTCTTC. Its translation is CASSFVQRSNEQFF.